This T cell receptor beta chain was observed in a study of blood T cell repertoires in COVID-19. On the study more broadly: The samples span acute and convalescent COVID-19 from the United States, Italy and Spain. From T cells, B-cell-depleted T cells, or PBMCs came the material, which was cDNA or gDNA.

In the original workflow: Quantification of nucleated cells was approximated via reference gene primer amplification. Only in-frame clones appear in the TCRdb table, and some are missing; sequencing was by immunoSEQ multiplex PCR. The V and J calls and clone size are taken from that table; D and trimming were inferred from the DNA. In the table there are 80,000 to 100,000 clones, about 86% of which are singletons. The CDR3 spans 13 residues. V lost 2 bases and J lost 6; bases outside the gene matches: 2. Looked up from germline, CDR1 is SGDLS and CDR2 is YYNGEE. Specimen: peripheral blood. The source of this sequence is a woman aged 60 to 75 in a cohort sampled during active or convalescent COVID-19. The gene calls are TRBV9 and TRBJ2-3, with 8 bases aligning to TRBD2. The CDR3 coding sequence is TGTGCCAGCAGCGTGATAGCGGGGGATACGCAGTATTTT. Its translation is CASSVIAGDTQYF.